This entry concerns a single TCR beta chain. CDR3 length equals 17 residues. Germline loops: CDR1 SGHAT, CDR2 FQNNGV. The V and J ends lost 5 bases and 3 bases, in that order; junction bases with no gene match: 7. TCRdb's copy holds only in-frame clones and misses some; the assay was immunoSEQ multiplex PCR. The table has about 400,000 clones, roughly 91% seen once. This sample stems from a study of blood T cell repertoires in COVID-19. The cohort comprised adults aged roughly 18 to 100 years residing in 20 to 30 US areas. This receptor was identified in a woman aged 30 to 39 who had recovered from COVID-19. Sequencing was carried out using PBMCs or T cells enriched from blood (not recorded which). V and J are TRBV11-2 and TRBJ2-1; 13 bases map to TRBD2. The CDR3 DNA reads as TGTGCCAGCAGCCCCAGACTAGCGGGGGGCCACTACAATGAGCAGTTCTTC. It specifies CASSPRLAGGHYNEQFF.